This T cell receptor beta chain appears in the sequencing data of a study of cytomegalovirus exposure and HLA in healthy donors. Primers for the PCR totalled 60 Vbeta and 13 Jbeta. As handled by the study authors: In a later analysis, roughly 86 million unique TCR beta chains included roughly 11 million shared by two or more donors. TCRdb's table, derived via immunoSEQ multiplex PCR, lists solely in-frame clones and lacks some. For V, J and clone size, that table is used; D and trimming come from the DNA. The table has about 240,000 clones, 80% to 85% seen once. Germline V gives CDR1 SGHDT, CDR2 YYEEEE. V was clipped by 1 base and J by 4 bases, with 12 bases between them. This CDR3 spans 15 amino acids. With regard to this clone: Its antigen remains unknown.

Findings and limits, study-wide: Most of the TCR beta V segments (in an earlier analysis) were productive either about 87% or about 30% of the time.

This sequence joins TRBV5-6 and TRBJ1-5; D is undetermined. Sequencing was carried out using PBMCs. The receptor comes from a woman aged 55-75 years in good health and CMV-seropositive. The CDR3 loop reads CASSLNRRRNQPQHF. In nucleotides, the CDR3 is TGTGCCAGCAGCTTGAACAGAAGGCGAAATCAGCCCCAGCATTTT.